A selection of T cell receptor beta chains follows, all from one sample in a study of T cell responses to AZD1222 COVID-19 vaccine. Produced via immunoSEQ multiplex PCR; TCRdb's table is partial and in-frame only. Counted here are 150,000 to 200,000 clones, 88% occurring once; the ten biggest clones make up roughly 8%. The specimen was peripheral blood, collected on day 0 of AZD1222 vaccination. The receptors stem from an adult in good health. Both conserved end residues are part of each CDR3. D genes are given only for firm matches. Clone size is given for some rows only: seen once, a few or many times, or a class if the clone is expanded.

j_call d_call v_call clone_size cdr3_length cdr3_aa cdr3_nt
TRBJ2-2 - TRBV2 - 19 CASSEAGVPGTTNTGELFF TGTGCCAGCAGTGAAGCGGGAGTTCCGGGGACGACGAACACCGGGGAGCTGTTTTTT
TRBJ2-2 - TRBV6-2/TRBV6-3 few 14 CASSPSAETGELFF TGTGCCAGCAGCCCATCGGCGGAGACCGGGGAGCTGTTTTTT
TRBJ2-5 - TRBV6-5 once 13 CATEGGGEETQYF TGTGCCACAGAGGGAGGGGGCGAGGAGACCCAGTACTTC
TRBJ1-4 - TRBV5-7 - 13 CASSSYRDEKLFF TGTGCCAGCAGCTCCTACAGGGATGAAAAACTGTTTTTT
TRBJ1-2 - TRBV6-5 - 11 CASTGHTGYTF TGTGCCAGCACGGGGCACACGGGCTACACCTTC
TRBJ1-2 - TRBV6-1 - 12 CASSERAYGYTF TGTGCCAGCAGTGAACGGGCATATGGCTACACCTTC
TRBJ1-1 - TRBV2 - 13 CASSVGQNTEAFF TGTGCCAGCAGTGTAGGTCAGAACACTGAAGCTTTCTTT
TRBJ1-2 - TRBV30 - 11 CAWSGLYGYTF TGTGCCTGGAGTGGCCTCTATGGCTACACCTTC
TRBJ2-5 TRBD2 TRBV5-5 - 14 CASSLDGGAQTQYF TGTGCCAGCAGCTTGGACGGGGGGGCCCAGACCCAGTACTTC
TRBJ2-2 - TRBV19 - 15 CASSTDSRGTGELFF TGTGCCAGTAGTACCGACTCCCGGGGCACCGGGGAGCTGTTTTTT
TRBJ1-6 - TRBV6-4 - 14 CASSVGLGNSPLHF TGTGCCAGCAGTGTGGGACTGGGGAATTCACCCCTCCACTTT
TRBJ1-1 - TRBV28 - 17 CASSLIGAGGYRPEAFF TGTGCCAGCAGCCTGATAGGGGCAGGCGGGTATCGACCTGAAGCTTTCTTT
TRBJ2-2 - TRBV10-2 - 14 CASSVQGNTGELFF TGCGCCAGCAGTGTTCAGGGGAACACCGGGGAGCTGTTTTTT
TRBJ2-5 - TRBV7-3 - 13 CASSQGSGETQYF TGTGCCAGCAGCCAAGGGTCAGGAGAGACCCAGTACTTC
TRBJ1-2 - TRBV12-5 - 16 CASGHPLITASYGYTF TGTGCTAGTGGACATCCCCTCATAACAGCATCCTATGGCTACACCTTC
TRBJ2-7 - TRBV29-1 - 12 CSVLLVPYEQYF TGCAGCGTCCTTCTGGTCCCTTACGAGCAGTACTTC
TRBJ1-2 TRBD1 TRBV27 - 13 CASSLQGAGGYTF TGTGCCAGCAGTCTACAGGGGGCAGGAGGCTACACCTTC
TRBJ2-7 - TRBV5-1 - 14 CASSLSGVGYEQYF TGCGCCAGCAGCTTGTCCGGGGTCGGCTACGAGCAGTACTTC
TRBJ1-2 TRBD1 TRBV27 - 17 CASSLISGTGGGYGYTF TGTGCCAGCAGTTTAATTTCTGGGACAGGGGGCGGCTATGGCTACACCTTC
TRBJ1-5 - TRBV19 - 13 CASSSALGQPQHF TGTGCCAGTAGTTCAGCCTTGGGGCAGCCCCAGCATTTT
TRBJ1-1 - TRBV18 - 16 CASSPQVGGSNTEAFF TGTGCCAGCTCACCACAGGTGGGCGGATCGAACACTGAAGCTTTCTTT
TRBJ2-7 - TRBV6-5 few 14 CASSLQRQVYEQYF TGTGCCAGCAGCCTTCAGAGACAGGTTTACGAGCAGTACTTC
TRBJ2-2 - TRBV7-2 - 12 CASSLRAGELFF TGTGCCAGCAGCTTAAGGGCAGGGGAGCTGTTTTTT
TRBJ1-2 - TRBV27 once 13 CASSLTGSGGYTF TGTGCCAGCAGTTTAACGGGGTCGGGTGGCTACACCTTC
TRBJ1-2 - TRBV3-1/TRBV3-2 - 14 CASSQGQFIYGYTF TGTGCCAGCAGCCAAGGACAGTTTATCTATGGCTACACCTTC
TRBJ1-4 - TRBV9 - 15 CASSVALAGNEKLFF TGTGCCAGCAGCGTAGCTTTGGCAGGGAATGAAAAACTGTTTTTT
TRBJ2-1 TRBD1 TRBV11-1 once 14 CASSPGTGDNEQFF TGTGCCAGCAGCCCCGGGACAGGGGACAATGAGCAGTTCTTC
TRBJ1-3 - TRBV9 - 14 CASSVDGGSDTIYF TGTGCCAGCAGCGTAGATGGGGGTAGCGACACCATATATTTT
TRBJ1-2 - TRBV3-1/TRBV3-2 once 15 CASSQEGGGNYGYTF TGTGCCAGCAGCCAAGAAGGGGGAGGTAACTATGGCTACACCTTC
TRBJ1-1 TRBD1 TRBV6-5 - 15 CASTGLTGVVGEAFF TGTGCCAGCACCGGATTGACAGGGGTGGTGGGTGAAGCTTTCTTT
TRBJ1-5 - TRBV5-5 once 15 CASSLVVGSNQPQHF TGTGCCAGCAGCTTGGTTGTGGGAAGTAACCAGCCCCAGCATTTT
TRBJ1-1 - TRBV29-1 - 12 CSVEWQNTEAFF TGCAGCGTTGAGTGGCAGAACACTGAAGCTTTCTTT
TRBJ1-1 - TRBV30 - 14 CAWSGLGWDTEAFF TGTGCCTGGAGTGGACTTGGGTGGGACACTGAAGCTTTCTTT
TRBJ2-3 - TRBV19 - 18 CASSIDLLGTSLTDTQYF TGTGCCAGTAGTATAGATCTCTTAGGAACTAGCCTCACAGATACGCAGTATTTT
TRBJ2-1 - TRBV5-4 - 13 CASRTDSSNEQFF TGTGCCAGCAGGACAGACAGTTCGAATGAGCAGTTCTTC
TRBJ2-7 - TRBV5-1 - 13 CASRSDRYYEQYF TGCGCCAGCAGATCAGACAGATACTACGAGCAGTACTTC
TRBJ1-2 - TRBV27 once 13 CASSFRDGYGYTF TGTGCCAGCAGTTTCAGGGACGGCTATGGCTACACCTTC